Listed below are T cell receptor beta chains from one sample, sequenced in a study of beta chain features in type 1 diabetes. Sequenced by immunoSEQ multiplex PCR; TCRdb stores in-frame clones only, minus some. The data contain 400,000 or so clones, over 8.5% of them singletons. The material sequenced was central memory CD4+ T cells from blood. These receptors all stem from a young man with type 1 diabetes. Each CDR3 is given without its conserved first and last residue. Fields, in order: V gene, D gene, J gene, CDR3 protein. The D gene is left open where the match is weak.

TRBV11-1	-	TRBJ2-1	ASNSGRGRTPTNEQF
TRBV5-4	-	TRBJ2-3	ASSYWRGGDTQY
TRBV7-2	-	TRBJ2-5	ASSPFGREETQY
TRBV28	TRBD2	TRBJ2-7	ASSLSFVAGSMANEQY
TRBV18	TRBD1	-	ASSGQEYEQY
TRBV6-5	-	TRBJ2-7	ASSPPGTMTPY
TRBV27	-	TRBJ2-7	ASSSRYEQY
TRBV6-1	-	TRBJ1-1	ASSDPSASRRDPEAF
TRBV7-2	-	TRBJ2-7	ASQPRSGVGAYEQY
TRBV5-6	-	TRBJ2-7	ASSIKLRQALDEQY
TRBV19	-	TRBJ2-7	ASSILGYEQY
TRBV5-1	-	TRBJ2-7	ASSLDWAYEQY
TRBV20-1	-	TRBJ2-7	SATEYYEQY
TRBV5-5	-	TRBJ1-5	ASSQDQVGVNQPQH
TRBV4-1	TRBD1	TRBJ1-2	ASSRQGNDYGYT
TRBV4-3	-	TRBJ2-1	ASSQGNLVSEQF
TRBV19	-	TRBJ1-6	ASMSVAGSNSPLH
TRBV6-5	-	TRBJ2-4	ASSYSGGLAKNIQY
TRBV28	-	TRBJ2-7	ASRDYYEQY
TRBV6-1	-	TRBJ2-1	ASKDTPGYEQF
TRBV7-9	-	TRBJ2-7	ASSLQGTEQY
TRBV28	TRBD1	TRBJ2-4	ASSDREPNIQY
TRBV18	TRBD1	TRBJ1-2	ASSPEGTGNGYT
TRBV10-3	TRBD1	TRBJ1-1	AIRLQGQGAEAF
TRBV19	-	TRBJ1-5	ASSWDKMNQPQH
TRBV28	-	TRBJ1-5	ASSLIQSNQPQH
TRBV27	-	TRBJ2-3	AAHPLRQY
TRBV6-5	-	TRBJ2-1	ASSYSRGGEQF
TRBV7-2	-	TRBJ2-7	ASIDDNSRYEQY
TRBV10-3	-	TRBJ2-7	AISESPRSVRDEQY
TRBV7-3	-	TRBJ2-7	ASTKRGDYEQY
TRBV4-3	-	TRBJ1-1	ASSQDLAAETEAF
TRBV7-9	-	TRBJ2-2	ATSDIRSTGELF
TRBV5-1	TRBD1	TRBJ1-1	ASSLNGQDWNTEAF
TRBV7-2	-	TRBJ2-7	ASSLNGAGTYEQY
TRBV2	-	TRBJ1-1	ASSGPVPEAF
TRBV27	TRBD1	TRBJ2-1	ASRGQGYNEQF
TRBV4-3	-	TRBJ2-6	ASSQDVSTGANVLT
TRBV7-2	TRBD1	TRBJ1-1	AGGQQGIITEAF
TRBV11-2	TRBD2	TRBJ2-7	ASSFVTGGSDEQY
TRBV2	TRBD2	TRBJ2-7	ASSALGLAGTYEQY
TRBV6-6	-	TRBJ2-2	ASSRLVTGELF
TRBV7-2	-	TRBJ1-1	ASSLWERAEAF
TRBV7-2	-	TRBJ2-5	ASSLAPPSKETQY
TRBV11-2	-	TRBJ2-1	ASSPIGAGEQF
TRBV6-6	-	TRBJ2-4	ATQPRRADIQY
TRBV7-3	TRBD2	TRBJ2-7	ASSREGTSGSYEQY
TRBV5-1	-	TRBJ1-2	ASSFARDADGYT